This T cell receptor beta chain was sequenced during a study of metastatic and nonmetastatic thyroid tumors. The wider study: The authors compared repertoires across blood and tumor or nodule tissue from malignant and benign thyroid patients.

Regarding the study as a whole: Across blood and tumor, TCR beta diversity in malignant thyroid tumors was reportedly significantly higher than in benign nodules.

Until they underwent thyroid surgery, no patient had received any treatment. The CDR3 consists of 14 residues. J gave up 2 bases and V 4 bases, and 4 bases lay outside the gene matches. Germline CDR1 reads MDHEN; CDR2 reads SYDVKM. By frequency in the sample, this clone is medium-sized (0.01 to 0.1%). Antigen unknown. Other DNA sequences of this sample code for an identical CDR3. Per the authors' pipeline: Clinicopathological groups differed in CDR3, with these differences serving to build a distant-metastasis classifier for papillary thyroid cancer. From the PCR reads, TCRdb re-called clones with MiXCR. TCRdb assigned the V and J calls; the authors' analysis was not used. The sample has roughly 7,000 clones, around 30% seen once; the top ten hold approximately 12%.

The receptor was isolated from a female donor with papillary thyroid cancer or a benign thyroid nodule (not recorded which). Some clones in this sample may be carry-over from other donors' samples. Source material: adjacent normal tissue. The J gene is TRBJ2-5, the V gene TRBV28; 7 bases are a match to TRBD1. CDR3 region: CASSSPGQQETQYF. In nucleotides, the CDR3 is TGTGCCAGCAGTTCACCGGGACAGCAAGAGACCCAGTACTTC.